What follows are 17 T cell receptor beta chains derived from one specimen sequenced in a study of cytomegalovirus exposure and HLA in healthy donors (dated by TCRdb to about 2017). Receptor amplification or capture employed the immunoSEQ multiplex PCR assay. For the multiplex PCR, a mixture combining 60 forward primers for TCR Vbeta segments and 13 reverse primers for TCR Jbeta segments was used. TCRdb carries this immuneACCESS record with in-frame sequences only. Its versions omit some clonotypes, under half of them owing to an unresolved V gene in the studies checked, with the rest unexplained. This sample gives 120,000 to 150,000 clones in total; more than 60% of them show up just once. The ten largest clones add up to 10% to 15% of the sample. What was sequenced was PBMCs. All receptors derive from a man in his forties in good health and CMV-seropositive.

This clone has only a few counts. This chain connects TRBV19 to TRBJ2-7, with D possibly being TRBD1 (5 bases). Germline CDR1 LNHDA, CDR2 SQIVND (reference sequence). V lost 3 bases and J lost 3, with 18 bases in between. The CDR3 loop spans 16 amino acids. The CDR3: CASSIPRAWRSYEQYF. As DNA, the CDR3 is TGTGCCAGTAGTATTCCCAGGGCCTGGCGAAGCTACGAGCAGTACTTC.

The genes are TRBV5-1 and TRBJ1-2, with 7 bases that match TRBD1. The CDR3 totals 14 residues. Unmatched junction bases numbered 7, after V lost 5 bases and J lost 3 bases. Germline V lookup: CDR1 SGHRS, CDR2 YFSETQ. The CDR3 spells CASSPTQGDYGYTF. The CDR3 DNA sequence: TGCGCCAGCAGTCCCACCCAGGGGGACTATGGCTACACCTTC.

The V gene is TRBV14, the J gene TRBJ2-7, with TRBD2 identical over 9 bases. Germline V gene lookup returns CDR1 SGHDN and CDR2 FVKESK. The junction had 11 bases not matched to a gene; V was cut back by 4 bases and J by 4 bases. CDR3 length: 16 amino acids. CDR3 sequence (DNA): TGTGCCAGCAGCCCGTTTAGCGGGAGACATTGGTACGAGCAGTACTTC. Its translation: CASSPFSGRHWYEQYF.

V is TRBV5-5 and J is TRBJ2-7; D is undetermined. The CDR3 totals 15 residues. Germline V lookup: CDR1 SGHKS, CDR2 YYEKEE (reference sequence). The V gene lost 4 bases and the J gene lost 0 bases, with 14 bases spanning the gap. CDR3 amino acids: CASSIIGLGSYEQYF. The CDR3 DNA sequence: TGTGCCAGCAGCATCATAGGTCTAGGCTCCTACGAGCAGTACTTC.

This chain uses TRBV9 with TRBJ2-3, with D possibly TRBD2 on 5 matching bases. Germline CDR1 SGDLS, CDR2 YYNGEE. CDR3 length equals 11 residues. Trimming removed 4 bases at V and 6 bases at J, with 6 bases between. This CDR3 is CASSLADTQYF. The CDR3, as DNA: TGTGCCAGCAGCTTAGCGGATACGCAGTATTTT. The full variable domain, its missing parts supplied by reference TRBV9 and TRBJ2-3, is DSGVTQTPKHLITATGQRVTLRCSPRSGDLSVYWYQQSLDQGLQFLIQYYNGEERAKGNILERFSAQQFPDLHSELNLSSLELGDSALYFCASSLADTQYFGPGTRLTVL.

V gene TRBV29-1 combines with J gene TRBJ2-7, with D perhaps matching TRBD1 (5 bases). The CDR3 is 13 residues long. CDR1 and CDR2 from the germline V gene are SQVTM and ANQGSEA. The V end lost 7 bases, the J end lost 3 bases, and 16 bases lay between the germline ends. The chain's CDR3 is CSARQTPGYEQYF. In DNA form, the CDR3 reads TGCAGCGCCCGACAGACGCCGGGCTACGAGCAGTACTTC.

The CDR3 loop is CASLTGTSGRSSYNEQFF. CDR3 coding DNA: TGTGCCAGCTTAACCGGGACTAGCGGGAGGAGCTCCTACAATGAGCAGTTCTTC. The rearrangement joins TRBV18 to TRBJ2-1, with 15 bases fitting TRBD2. The CDR3 is made up of 18 amino acids. Trimming at V came to 7 bases and at J to 0 bases, leaving 7 bases not matched to a gene. Germline V gene lookup returns CDR1 KGHSH and CDR2 LQKENI. The entire variable domain, with the rest obtained from reference TRBV18 and TRBJ2-1, is as follows: NAGVMQNPRHLVRRRGQEARLRCSPMKGHSHVYWYRQLPEEGLKFMVYLQKENIIDESGMPKERFSAEFPKEGPSILRIQQVVRGDSAAYFCASLTGTSGRSSYNEQFFGPGTRLTVL.

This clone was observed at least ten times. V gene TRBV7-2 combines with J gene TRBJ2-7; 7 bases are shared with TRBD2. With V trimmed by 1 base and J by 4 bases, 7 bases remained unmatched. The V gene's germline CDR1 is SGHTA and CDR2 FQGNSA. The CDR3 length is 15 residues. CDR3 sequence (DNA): TGTGCCAGCAGCTTAGACCGCGGGAGTCTTTACGAGCAGTACTTC. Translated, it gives CASSLDRGSLYEQYF.

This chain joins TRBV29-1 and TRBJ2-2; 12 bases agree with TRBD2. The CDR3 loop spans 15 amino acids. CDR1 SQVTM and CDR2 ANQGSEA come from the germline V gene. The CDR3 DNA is TGCGGCGGGACTAGCGGGTCCGCGAACACCGGGGAGCTGTTTTTT. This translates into CGGTSGSANTGELFF.

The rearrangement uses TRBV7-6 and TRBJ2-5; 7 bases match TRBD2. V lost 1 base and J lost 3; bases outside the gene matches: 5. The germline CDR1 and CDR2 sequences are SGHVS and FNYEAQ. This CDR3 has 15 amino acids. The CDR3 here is CASSLGTSREETQYF. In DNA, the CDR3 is TGTGCCAGCAGCTTAGGGACTAGTCGAGAAGAGACCCAGTACTTC. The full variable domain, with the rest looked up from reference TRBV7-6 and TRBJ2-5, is GAGVSQSPRYKVTKRGQDVALRCDPISGHVSLYWYRQALGQGPEFLTYFNYEAQQDKSGLPNDRFSAERPEGSISTLTIQRTEQRDSAMYRCASSLGTSREETQYFGPGTRLLVL.

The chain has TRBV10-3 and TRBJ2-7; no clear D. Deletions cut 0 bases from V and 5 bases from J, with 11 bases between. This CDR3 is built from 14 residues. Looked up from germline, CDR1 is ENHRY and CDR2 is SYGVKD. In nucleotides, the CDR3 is TGTGCCATCAGTGAGTCGAAACAGCTTCACGAGCAGTACTTC. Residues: CAISESKQLHEQYF.

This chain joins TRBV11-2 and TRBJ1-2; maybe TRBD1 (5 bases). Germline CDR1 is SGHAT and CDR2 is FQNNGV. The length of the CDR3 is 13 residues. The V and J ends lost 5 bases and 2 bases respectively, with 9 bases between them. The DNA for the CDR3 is TGTGCCAGCAGCGCCGGGGGGAACTATGGCTACACCTTC. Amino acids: CASSAGGNYGYTF. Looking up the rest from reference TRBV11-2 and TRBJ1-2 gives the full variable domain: EAGVAQSPRYKIIEKRQSVAFWCNPISGHATLYWYQQILGQGPKLLIQFQNNGVVDDSQLPKDRFSAERLKGVDSTLKIQPAKLEDSAVYLCASSAGGNYGYTFGSGTRLTVV.

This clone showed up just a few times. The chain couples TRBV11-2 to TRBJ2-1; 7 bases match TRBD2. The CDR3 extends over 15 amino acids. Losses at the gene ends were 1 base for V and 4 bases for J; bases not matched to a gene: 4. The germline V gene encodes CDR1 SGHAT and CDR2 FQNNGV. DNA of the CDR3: TGTGCCAGCAGCTTAGGGCTAGCGGAGTACAATGAGCAGTTCTTC. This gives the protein CASSLGLAEYNEQFF.

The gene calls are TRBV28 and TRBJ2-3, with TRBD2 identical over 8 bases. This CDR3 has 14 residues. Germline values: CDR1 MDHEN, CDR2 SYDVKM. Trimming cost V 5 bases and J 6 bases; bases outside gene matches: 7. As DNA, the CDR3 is TGTGCCAGCAGTAGGGCCCCGGGGGGGGATACGCAGTATTTT. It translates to CASSRAPGGDTQYF.

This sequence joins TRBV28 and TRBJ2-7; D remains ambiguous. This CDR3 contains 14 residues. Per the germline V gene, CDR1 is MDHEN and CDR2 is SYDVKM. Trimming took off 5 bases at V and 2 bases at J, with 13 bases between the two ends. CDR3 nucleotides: TGTGCCAGCAGTCTCCACCAGTCGACCTACGAGCAGTACTTC. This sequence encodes CASSLHQSTYEQYF.

In DNA, the CDR3 is TGCAGCGTTATAAGGAGCGAGGTCTCCTACGAGCAGTACTTC. It translates to CSVIRSEVSYEQYF. This chain joins TRBV29-1 and TRBJ2-7; D uncertain. There are 14 residues in the CDR3. Trimming pared 5 bases from V and 0 bases from J, leaving 14 bases between. Germline V CDR1 and CDR2: SQVTM, ANQGSEA.

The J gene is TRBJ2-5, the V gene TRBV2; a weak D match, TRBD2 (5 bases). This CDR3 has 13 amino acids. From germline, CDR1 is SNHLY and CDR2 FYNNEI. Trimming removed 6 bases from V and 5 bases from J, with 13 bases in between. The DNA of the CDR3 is TGTGCCAGCAGCCGGTCGGGGTGGGAGACCCAGTACTTC. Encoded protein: CASSRSGWETQYF.